The clone carrying this T cell receptor (beta chain) was seen many times. The antigen remains undetermined. The sample is drawn from a study of T cells in Graves' hyperthyroidism and ophthalmopathy. Duration under 3 months, a NOSPECS grade of at least 4, and a Clinical Activity Score of at least 3 characterized the ophthalmopathy patients. Patients with uncontrolled infections, other autoimmune diseases, pregnancy or lactation were excluded. Diagnoses rested on clinical symptoms, serum thyroxine and TRAb, thyroid ultrasound and orbital computed tomography. What was amplified from RNA transcripts were TCR beta CDR3 regions. The HTBI primer set served for first-round RT-PCR of the TCR CDR3. TCRdb called the multiplex PCR reads again in MiXCR, with one record for every CDR3 protein. The table records a few hundred thousand distinct CDR3 sequences, approximately 17% of them present only once. V lost 5 bases, J lost 3 bases, and 22 bases lay in between. The CDR3 runs to 16 residues. In germline, CDR1 is SQVTM, CDR2 ANQGSEA.

General study points: By a 13 V-J model, ophthalmopathy was set apart from stable hyperthyroidism.

This sequence joins TRBV29-1 and TRBJ2-5; D remains unclear. This clonotype originated in a woman aged 18-30 years with Graves' ophthalmopathy. What was sequenced was blood. The CDR3 region has the DNA TGCAGCGTTATCGGCACTTCTAATTACCACAAAGAGACCCAGTACTTC. It is translated as CSVIGTSNYHKETQYF. Using reference TRBV29-1 and TRBJ2-5 for the parts outside the CDR3, the full variable domain is SAVISQKPSRDICQRGTSLTIQCQVDSQVTMMFWYRQQPGQSLTLIATANQGSEATYESGFVIDKFPISRPNLTFSTLTVSNMSPEDSSIYLCSVIGTSNYHKETQYFGPGTRLLVL.